The clone carrying this T cell receptor beta chain was recorded at least ten times. Its antigen is not known. Sample barcodes and UMIs were carried by the TCR alpha and TCR beta cDNA libraries that 5'RACE generated with constant-segment primers. TCRdb fed the 5' RACE reads into MiXCR, producing one record per CDR3 protein. The sample lists roughly 190,000 distinct CDR3 sequences; roughly 30% were seen once. V trimming: 7 bases; J trimming: 4 bases; junction bases outside the gene matches: 7. The CDR3 has 15 amino acids. The data were obtained in a study of T-cell memory formation after mild COVID-19. The overall study: TCR clusters were mostly donor specific.

Overall study results and limits: Proof of SARS-CoV-2 specificity was absent for the second-wave clones that crested on day 37.

The TCR originated in an adult woman who had mild COVID-19 (a few samples of this study predate the infection). Cell type and time point are not known. Sequences were obtained from PBMCs or a T cell subset sorted from them (not recorded which). The chain recombines TRBV12-3 or TRBV12-4 with TRBJ2-2, with 9 bases that match TRBD1. The chain's CDR3 is CASTLGDRVTGELFF. The CDR3 nucleotides are TGTGCCAGCACCTTGGGGGACAGGGTCACCGGGGAGCTGTTTTTT.